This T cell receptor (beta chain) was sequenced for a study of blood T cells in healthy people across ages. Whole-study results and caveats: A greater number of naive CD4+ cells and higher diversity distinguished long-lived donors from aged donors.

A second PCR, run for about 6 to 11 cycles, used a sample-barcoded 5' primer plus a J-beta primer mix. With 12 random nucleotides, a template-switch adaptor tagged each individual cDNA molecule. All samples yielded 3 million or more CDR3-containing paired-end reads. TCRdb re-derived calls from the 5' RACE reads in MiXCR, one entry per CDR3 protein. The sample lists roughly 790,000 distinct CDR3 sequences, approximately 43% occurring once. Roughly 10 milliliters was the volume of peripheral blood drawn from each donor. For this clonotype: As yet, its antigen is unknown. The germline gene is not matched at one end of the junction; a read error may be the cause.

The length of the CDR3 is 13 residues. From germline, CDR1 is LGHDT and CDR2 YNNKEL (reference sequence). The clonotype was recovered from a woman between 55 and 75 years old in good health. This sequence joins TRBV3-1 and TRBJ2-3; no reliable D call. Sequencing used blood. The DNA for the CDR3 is TGTGCCGGCAGCCAAGAACTAACAGATACGCAGTATTTT. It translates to CAGSQELTDTQYF.